This is a list of T cell receptor delta chains from one sample in a study of Vδ1+ human thymocytes. TCRdb made new clone calls on the multiplex PCR reads using CATT. The table has over 65,000 delta-chain clones, more than 30% seen once. The sequencing sample was made of Vdelta1+ gamma-delta thymocytes from the thymus. Receptors originate from a boy under two years old who had congenital heart surgery. The CDR3 runs from the conserved cysteine through the conserved F or W. D genes are given only for firm matches. Rows give clone size only sometimes, using once, few, many, or a class for an expanded clone.

cdr3_length clone_size j_call d_call v_call cdr3_aa cdr3_nt
19 few TRDJ1 TRDD3 TRDV1 CALGELYRTGVSYTDKLIF TGTGCTCTTGGGGAACTTTACCGTACTGGGGTATCGTACACCGATAAACTCATCTTT
19 few TRDJ1 TRDD3 TRDV1 CALGGAKDWGIQYTDKLIF TGTGCTCTTGGGGGAGCCAAGGACTGGGGGATACAATACACCGATAAACTCATCTTT
19 few TRDJ1 NA TRDV1 CALGEPVYSNGETTDKLIF TGTGCTCTTGGGGAACCAGTCTATTCAAACGGGGAAACCACCGATAAACTCATCTTT
19 few TRDJ1 TRDD3 TRDV1 CALGERPSAVLGDTDKLIF TGTGCTCTTGGGGAACGTCCGTCAGCCGTACTGGGGGACACCGATAAACTCATCTTT
18 few TRDJ1 NA TRDV1 CALGPDFLPNWGTDKLIF TGTGCTCTTGGGCCTGACTTCCTACCTAACTGGGGCACCGATAAACTCATCTTT
18 few TRDJ1 NA TRDV1 CALGELKYPQAYTDKPIF TGTGCTCTTGGGGAACTGAAGTACCCCCAAGCGTACACCGATAAACCCATCTTT
18 few TRDJ1 TRDD3 TRDV1 CALGELAPFLGDTDKLIF TGTGCTCTTGGGGAACTAGCCCCCTTCTTGGGGGATACCGATAAACTCATCTTT
18 NA TRDJ1 TRDD2 TRDV1 CALGEEAFLGLYTDKLIF TGTGCTCTTGGGGAGGAGGCCTTCCTGGGCCTGTACACCGATAAACTCATCTTT
24 few TRDJ1 TRDD3 TRDV1 CALGSALSLSWGYARSLYTDKLIF TGTGCTCTTGGGTCCGCCCTCAGCCTTTCCTGGGGATACGCACGATCCCTGTACACCGATAAACTCATCTTT
18 few TRDJ1 NA TRDV1 CALGEGLPIYCGADKLIF TGTGCTCTTGGGGAAGGCCTTCCCATATACTGCGGAGCCGATAAACTCATCTTT
20 NA TRDJ1 TRDD3 TRDV1 CALGESEDPTGARRTDKLIF TGTGCTCTTGGGGAATCCGAGGACCCCACTGGGGCCAGGCGCACCGATAAACTCATCTTT
15 NA TRDJ1 TRDD3 TRDV1 CALNPTPGDNKRLIF TGTGCTCTAAATCCTACGCCGGGGGATAACAAGAGACTCATCTTT
23 few TRDJ1 TRDD3 TRDV1 CALGELLPTNTGGPLPYTDKLIF TGTGCTCTTGGGGAACTGTTACCTACGAATACTGGGGGTCCCCTACCTTACACCGATAAACTCATCTTT
19 NA TRDJ1 NA TRDV1 CALGEYRPSYRGIRLKLIF TGTGCTCTTGGGGAGTATCGACCTTCCTACCGGGGGATACGCCTGAAACTCATCTTT
20 NA TRDJ1 TRDD3 TRDV2 CACDGLSTTFRGIPAHKLIF TGTGCCTGTGACGGACTCTCTACTACGTTCCGGGGGATACCCGCCCATAAACTCATCTTT
14 few TRDJ1 NA TRDV1 CALGTSLGTDKLIF TGTGCTCTTGGGACCTCCCTCGGCACCGATAAACTCATCTTT
23 NA TRDJ1 TRDD3 TRDV1 CALGELRLPRVYWGSVYTDKLIF TGTGCTCTTGGGGAACTTCGCCTTCCGAGGGTCTACTGGGGGTCCGTTTACACCGATAAACTCATCTTT
22 once TRDJ1 TRDD3 TRDV1 CALGAPHSFLKFTGGYTDKLIF TGTGCTCTTGGGGCGCCGCATTCCTTCCTAAAATTCACTGGGGGATACACCGATAAACTCATCTTT
18 NA TRDJ1 TRDD3 TRDV1 CALGELCPPGGYTDKLIF TGTGCTCTTGGGGAACTATGTCCTCCTGGGGGATACACCGATAAACTCATCTTT
15 NA TRDJ1 TRDD3 TRDV2 CAFSYWGMGTDKLIF TGTGCCTTTTCTTACTGGGGGATGGGCACCGATAAACTCATCTTT
21 few TRDJ1 NA TRDV1 CALGELLAFPQGRGDGEKRIF TGTGCTCTTGGGGAACTCTTGGCCTTCCCCCAGGGGAGAGGGGACGGAGAGAAACGCATCTTT
21 NA TRDJ1 TRDD3 TRDV1 CALGEPTTGDTGGAYTDKLIF TGTGCTCTTGGGGAACCTACAACGGGAGATACTGGGGGAGCGTACACCGATAAACTCATCTTT
17 NA TRDJ1 TRDD2 TRDV1 CALGEHRLPRYTDKLIF TGTGCTCTTGGGGAACACAGGCTTCCTAGATACACCGATAAACTCATCTTT
20 few TRDJ1 TRDD3 TRDV1 CALGDPFLNWGIQGKSKLIF TGTGCTCTTGGGGACCCGTTCCTAAACTGGGGGATACAGGGGAAATCTAAACTCATCTTT
17 NA TRDJ1 TRDD3 TRDV1 CALGAPGSGGYTDKLIF TGTGCTCTTGGGGCCCCTGGGTCTGGGGGATACACCGATAAACTCATCTTT
18 NA TRDJ1 TRDD3 TRDV1 CALGAFWGISHYTDKLIF TGTGCTCTTGGGGCCTTCTGGGGGATTTCCCATTACACCGATAAACTCATCTTT